The rows below give T cell receptor beta chains drawn from one sample of a study of blood T cell repertoires in COVID-19. Sequencing was performed with immunoSEQ multiplex PCR; in TCRdb, only in-frame clones are kept and a portion is missing. The sample carries roughly 290,000 clones, around 89% recorded once. The sequencing input was peripheral blood. Receptors originate from a man under 40 with acute or convalescent COVID-19. Each CDR3 is given without its conserved first and last residue. A D gene is named only where the DNA matches it firmly.

v_gene	d_gene	j_gene	CDR3aa
TRBV5-1	TRBD1	TRBJ1-6	ASSPGQINSPLH
TRBV9	.	TRBJ1-1	ASSVEPGRGTEAF
TRBV4-1	.	TRBJ1-6	ASSQGGLRDKDLH
TRBV6-5	.	TRBJ2-7	ASSSARTYEQY
TRBV6-5	.	TRBJ1-4	ASRLQAFNEKLF
TRBV5-4	TRBD2	TRBJ2-1	ASSPGGLAAYNEQF
TRBV6-1	.	TRBJ1-1	ASSDRGYTEAF
TRBV5-1	TRBD2	TRBJ2-5	ASSLGQRGPQETQY
TRBV5-1	TRBD1	TRBJ1-1	ASSLRGRDTEAF
TRBV18	.	TRBJ2-1	ASSRYSGPSYNEQF
TRBV7-3	.	TRBJ2-3	ASGRWGDTQY
TRBV5-4	.	TRBJ2-3	ASSVLSDTQY
TRBV6-5	.	TRBJ2-3	ASSSPELTDTQY
TRBV3-1/TRBV3-2	TRBD1	TRBJ1-3	ASSRRQGSRGNTIY
TRBV19	.	TRBJ1-3	ASTDQGKSGNTIY
TRBV27	TRBD2	TRBJ2-7	ATGGVGLRHEQY
TRBV5-1	TRBD1	TRBJ2-3	ASSSGQGARDTQY
TRBV18	TRBD1	TRBJ2-3	ASSSGQVADTQY
TRBV5-8	.	TRBJ2-7	ASSHTYEQY
TRBV10-3	TRBD1	TRBJ1-1	AISEWGQQNTEAF
TRBV7-7	TRBD1	TRBJ1-5	ASSLAAEGQAQGTQH
TRBV19	TRBD1	TRBJ2-6	ASTLRGLATAYGANVLT
TRBV7-9	.	TRBJ2-7	ASTSGRTERNYEQY
TRBV29-1	.	TRBJ2-3	SSRASGTDTQY
TRBV6-2/TRBV6-3	TRBD1	TRBJ2-7	ASSSQGGYEQY
TRBV7-2	.	TRBJ2-7	ASSLNSPYEQY
TRBV27	.	TRBJ2-7	ASSLRGLSYEQY
TRBV14	TRBD2	TRBJ2-1	ASSQGRLAGKGDEQF
TRBV6-6	.	TRBJ2-5	ASSYPGQQGRETQY
TRBV7-2	.	TRBJ1-1	ASSRLRGTEAF
TRBV9	TRBD1	TRBJ1-6	ASSVAPGTGKSPLH
TRBV6-5	TRBD1	TRBJ1-1	ASSYRTGGTEAF
TRBV5-1	.	TRBJ2-3	ASSLGGRGATDTQY
TRBV28	TRBD2	TRBJ2-7	ASRVGGESYEQY
TRBV6-6	TRBD1	TRBJ1-5	ASLAGDRGSNQPQH
TRBV5-1	TRBD2	TRBJ2-1	ASSLTLAGGLEQF
TRBV28	.	TRBJ1-5	ASSPLSVSNQPQH
TRBV27	.	TRBJ1-6	ASIVVNSPLH
TRBV5-8	TRBD1	TRBJ1-2	ASSLGTGPFNYGYT
TRBV6-4	.	TRBJ1-6	ASRSSTAENSPLH
TRBV30	TRBD1	TRBJ1-1	AWSVGQGATEAF
TRBV5-4	.	TRBJ2-3	ASSLVTASTDTQY
TRBV24-1	TRBD2	TRBJ2-1	ATSDRGGGPSSYNEQF
TRBV5-6	.	TRBJ1-6	ASSRDSPLH
TRBV5-1	.	TRBJ1-2	ASSLAGLNYGYT
TRBV11-2	TRBD2	TRBJ2-5	ASSPYILGLAGQETQY